These 2 T cell receptor beta chains share one sample of origin, sequenced in a study of blood T cell repertoires in COVID-19. Generated by immunoSEQ multiplex PCR, the TCRdb table keeps only in-frame clones and is missing some. The sample carries about 370,000 clones, about 89% recorded once. The sample consisted of peripheral blood. All receptors come from a woman in her twenties or thirties with COVID-19, enrolled during active disease.

This chain links TRBV5-1 with TRBJ1-3, with D unclear. The CDR3 sequence is 17 residues long. Trimming took off 2 bases at V and 0 bases at J, with 15 bases between the two ends. Germline CDR1 reads SGHRS; CDR2 reads YFSETQ. The CDR3 reads CASSLGQVAFSGNTIYF. The CDR3 region has the DNA TGCGCCAGCAGCTTAGGTCAGGTTGCCTTCTCTGGAAACACCATATATTTT.

The gene calls are TRBV24-1 and TRBJ2-5; 7 nucleotides agree with TRBD1. In germline, CDR1 is KGHDR, CDR2 SFDVKD. V trimming: 10 bases; J trimming: 5 bases; junction bases outside the gene matches: 12. The CDR3 covers 14 residues. In DNA form, the CDR3 reads TGTGCCACAGGCGACAGGGCACGAGGGGAGACCCAGTACTTC. It encodes CATGDRARGETQYF.